This paragraph reports one T cell receptor (beta chain). The data originate from a study of cytomegalovirus exposure and HLA in healthy donors. The CDR3 covers 13 residues. Per the germline V gene, CDR1 is SQVTM and CDR2 is ANQGSEA. V shed 2 bases, J shed 8 bases, and the junction held 6 bases outside the gene matches. Amplification used 60 Vbeta primers and 13 Jbeta primers. Produced via immunoSEQ multiplex PCR; TCRdb's table is partial and in-frame only. The sample yields approximately 210,000 clones, over 60% seen once. This sequence originates from a woman aged 40 to 50 in good health and CMV-seronegative. V usage is TRBV29-1 and J usage is TRBJ1-3; 7 bases map to TRBD1. The sequenced sample consisted of PBMCs. The DNA for the CDR3 is TGCAGCGTTGAATCCCCCCAGGGGGACACCATATATTTT. Its translation: CSVESPQGDTIYF.